This T cell receptor beta chain is drawn from a study of identical twins. This clonotype was recorded at least ten times. The germline V gene encodes CDR1 SGDLS and CDR2 YYNGEE. Trimming removed 3 bases from V and 3 bases from J, with 13 bases in between. The CDR3 is 15 residues long. One entry per CDR3 protein results from TCRdb running MiXCR on the 5' RACE reads. The table lists hundreds of thousands of distinct CDR3 sequences, around 5.7% of them singletons. Material: naive T cells sorted from blood. The TCR was taken from a young man in good health. The chain carries TRBV9 and TRBJ1-5; the D is unclear. This chain's CDR3 is CASSAGTTNNQPQHF. The CDR3 nucleotides are TGTGCCAGCAGCGCCGGAACGACCAACAATCAGCCCCAGCATTTT.